A single sample gave rise to the 11 T cell receptor beta chains below, sequenced in a study of T cells expressing NK-cell markers. TCRdb reanalyzed the 5' RACE reads and collapses them to one entry per CDR3 protein, without DNA. Recorded for this sample: over 200,000 distinct CDR3 sequences. Sequencing was performed on blood T cells: a sorted CD56 or NKG2C T cell subset, CD4+ or CD8+ T cells, or bulk PBMC T cells (not recorded which). These receptors were taken from a man aged 18 to 30 in good health.

The chain links TRBV5-1 to TRBJ1-3. The germline V gene encodes CDR1 SGHRS and CDR2 YFSETQ. CDR3 length equals 16 residues. CDR3 sequence reads: CASSLERQAAGNTIYF.

The rearrangement joins TRBV20-1 to TRBJ1-1. The CDR3 runs 11 residues. The germline V gene encodes CDR1 DFQATT and CDR2 SNEGSKA (reference sequence). The CDR3: CSARRRGEAFF.

The V gene is TRBV20-1, the J gene TRBJ2-5; TCRdb names TRBD2, which stays unverified in the absence of DNA. The CDR3 loop spans 15 amino acids. Germline CDR1 is DFQATT and CDR2 is SNEGSKA (reference sequence). The CDR3 region is CSAKIGGRDQETQYF.

V gene TRBV5-1 combines with J gene TRBJ2-3; checking the TCRdb D call of TRBD2 is not possible without DNA. The CDR3 is 15 residues long. Germline V gene sequence: CDR1 SGHRS, CDR2 YFSETQ. The CDR3: CASSSTSGSSDTQYF.

The chain has TRBV6-5 and TRBJ2-3; without DNA, the TCRdb call of TRBD1 cannot be checked. The length of the CDR3 is 14 residues. In germline, CDR1 is MNHEY, CDR2 SVGAGI. CDR3 region: CASSSNSGTGLEYF.

The genes are TRBV5-5 and TRBJ2-1; absent DNA, TCRdb's TRBD1 call cannot be checked. From germline, CDR1 is SGHKS and CDR2 YYEKEE (reference sequence). There are 16 residues in the CDR3. The CDR3 protein is CASSLEGQGVDNEQFF.

The chain links TRBV19 to TRBJ2-1; checking the TCRdb D call of TRBD2 is not possible without DNA. Germline V lookup: CDR1 LNHDA, CDR2 SQIVND (reference sequence). The CDR3 spans 15 residues. The CDR3 loop is CASSIVAGRNNEQFF. Supplemented by reference TRBV19 and TRBJ2-1, the full variable domain reads DGGITQSPKYLFRKEGQNVTLSCEQNLNHDAMYWYRQDPGQGLRLIYYSQIVNDFQKGDIAEGYSVSREKKESFPLTVTSAQKNPTAFYLCASSIVAGRNNEQFFGPGTRLTVL.

This sequence joins TRBV28 and TRBJ2-7; TCRdb's D gene call, TRBD1, goes unchecked for lack of DNA. The CDR3 has 14 amino acids. Germline-derived CDR1 and CDR2 are MDHEN and SYDVKM. CDR3 residues: CASTLRLGVDEQYF.

The chain uses TRBV7-6 and TRBJ2-6. The CDR3 is made up of 15 amino acids. Germline CDR1 reads SGHVS; CDR2 reads FNYEAQ. CDR3 in amino acids: CASSLNPNGANVLTF.

The rearrangement uses TRBV15 and TRBJ1-1; TCRdb calls TRBD1, which cannot be checked without DNA. The germline V gene encodes CDR1 LNHNV and CDR2 YYDKDF (reference sequence). This CDR3 is 13 amino acids long. The CDR3 protein is CATSRDTGGEAFF.

The chain is built from TRBV6-1 and TRBJ1-6; TCRdb outputs TRBD1, but without DNA this stays unchecked. The CDR3 is 14 amino acids. Per germline, CDR1 MNHNS and CDR2 SASEGT. This chain's CDR3 is CASSPRDHNSPLHF.